This T cell receptor beta chain was captured by sequencing in a study of neurological immune-mediated disorders. Synthesis of cDNA used 5'RACE (with 10-nucleotide random UMIs). TCRdb fed the 5' RACE reads into MiXCR, producing one record per CDR3 protein. This sample has tens of thousands of distinct CDR3 sequences; 3% to 3.5% occur once, and the top ten carry 3% to 4%. 2 million unsorted PBMCs were stored in RNAlater at -80 °C before RNA extraction. At least ten counts were recorded for this clonotype. Its antigen is currently unknown. Study-level points and caveats: The greatest TCR clonal expansion appeared in HTLV-1-associated myelopathy and the smallest, falling below healthy controls, in multiple sclerosis. Association with the multiple sclerosis repertoire cluster was not found for any clinical or MRI feature.

In germline, CDR1 is DFQATT, CDR2 SNEGSKA (reference sequence). The CDR3 is 14 residues long. Trimming cost V 1 base and J 3 bases; bases outside gene matches: 3. The source is a man aged 35-49 years with multiple sclerosis. Input material: PBMCs. This chain uses TRBV20-1 with TRBJ2-5; 9 bases match TRBD2. The CDR3 is CSARGGGAKETQYF. The CDR3 nucleotides read TGCAGTGCTAGAGGCGGGGGGGCCAAAGAGACCCAGTACTTC.